This T cell receptor beta chain is drawn from a study of T cells in Graves' hyperthyroidism and ophthalmopathy. It was uncontrolled infection, other autoimmune disease, pregnancy or lactation that excluded patients. At least ten counts were recorded for this clonotype. The germline V gene encodes CDR1 SGHVS and CDR2 FNYEAQ. The trim removed 5 bases at V and 3 bases at J, leaving 7 bases unmatched. The CDR3 consists of 14 residues. Template material for amplifying TCR beta CDR3 regions consisted of RNA transcripts. A first-round RT-PCR of the TCR CDR3 used the HTBI primer set. TCRdb re-called the multiplex PCR reads through MiXCR, storing one row per CDR3 protein. Among around 690,000 distinct CDR3 sequences listed, 20% to 25% were seen once.

The sequenced sample was blood. The chain combines TRBV7-6 with TRBJ2-7; 7 bases are a match to TRBD2. The clonotype comes from a man aged 25-45 years with Graves' ophthalmopathy. CDR3 in amino acids: CASSPSGAHYEQYF. CDR3 nucleotides: TGTGCCAGCAGCCCTAGCGGCGCCCACTACGAGCAGTACTTC.